This T cell receptor beta chain came from a study of shared clonotypes between healthy human individuals. Libraries were prepared by immunoSEQ multiplex PCR; TCRdb keeps only in-frame clonotypes and omits some of them. The sample carries about a million clones, approximately 80% recorded once. What was sequenced was memory CD4+ T cells from PBMCs. Indicated subset: CD45RA-negative fraction. This receptor was identified in a man younger than 35 in good health. Some clones in this sample may be carry-over from other donors' samples.

CDR3 amino acids: CASSDSYDYGYTF. CDR3 nucleotide sequence: TGTGCCAGCAGCGACAGTTATGACTATGGCTACACCTTC. This chain uses TRBV2 with TRBJ1-2; D is perhaps TRBD1 (5 bases). The CDR3 runs to 13 residues. V lost 6 bases and J lost 3, with 11 bases in between. CDR1 is SNHLY and CDR2 is FYNNEI in the germline V gene. The full variable domain, with the rest looked up from reference TRBV2 and TRBJ1-2, is EPEVTQTPSHQVTQMGQEVILRCVPISNHLYFYWYRQILGQKVEFLVSFYNNEISEKSEIFDDQFSVERPDGSNFTLKIRSTKLEDSAMYFCASSDSYDYGYTFGSGTRLTVV.